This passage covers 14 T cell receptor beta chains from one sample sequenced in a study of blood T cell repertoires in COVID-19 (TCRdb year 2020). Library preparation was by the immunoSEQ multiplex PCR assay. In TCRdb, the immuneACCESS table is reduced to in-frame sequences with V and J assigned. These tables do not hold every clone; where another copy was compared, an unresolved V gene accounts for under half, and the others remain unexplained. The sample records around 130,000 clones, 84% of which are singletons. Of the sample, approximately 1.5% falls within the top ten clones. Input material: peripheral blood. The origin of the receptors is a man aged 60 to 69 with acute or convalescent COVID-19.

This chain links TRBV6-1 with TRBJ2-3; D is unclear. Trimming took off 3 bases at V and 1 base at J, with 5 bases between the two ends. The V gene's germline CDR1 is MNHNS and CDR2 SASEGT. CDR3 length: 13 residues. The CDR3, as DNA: TGTGCCAGCAGTGACCGGGGCACAGATACGCAGTATTTT. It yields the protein CASSDRGTDTQYF.

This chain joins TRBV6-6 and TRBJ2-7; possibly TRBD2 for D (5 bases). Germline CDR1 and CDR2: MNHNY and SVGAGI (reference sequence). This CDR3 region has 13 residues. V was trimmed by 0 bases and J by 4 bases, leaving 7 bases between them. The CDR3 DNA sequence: TGTGCCAGCAGTTACTCGTGGGAGTACGAGCAGTACTTC. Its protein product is CASSYSWEYEQYF.

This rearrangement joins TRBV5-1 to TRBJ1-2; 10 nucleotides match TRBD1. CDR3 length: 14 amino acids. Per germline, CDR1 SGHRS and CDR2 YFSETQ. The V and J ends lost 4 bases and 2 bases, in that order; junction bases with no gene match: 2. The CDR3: CASSRDRGNYGYTF. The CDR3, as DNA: TGCGCCAGCAGCCGGGACAGGGGCAACTATGGCTACACCTTC.

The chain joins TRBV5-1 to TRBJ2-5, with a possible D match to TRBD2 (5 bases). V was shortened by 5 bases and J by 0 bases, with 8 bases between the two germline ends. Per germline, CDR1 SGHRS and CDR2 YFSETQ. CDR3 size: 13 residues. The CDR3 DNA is TGCGCCAGCAGTTGGGAGAACCAAGAGACCCAGTACTTC. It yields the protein CASSWENQETQYF.

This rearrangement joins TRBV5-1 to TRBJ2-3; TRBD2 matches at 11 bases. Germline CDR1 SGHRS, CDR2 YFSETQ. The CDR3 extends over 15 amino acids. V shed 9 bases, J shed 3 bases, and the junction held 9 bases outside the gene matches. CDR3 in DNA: TGCGCCACATCGACTAGCGGGGTTTCGACAGATACGCAGTATTTT. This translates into CATSTSGVSTDTQYF.

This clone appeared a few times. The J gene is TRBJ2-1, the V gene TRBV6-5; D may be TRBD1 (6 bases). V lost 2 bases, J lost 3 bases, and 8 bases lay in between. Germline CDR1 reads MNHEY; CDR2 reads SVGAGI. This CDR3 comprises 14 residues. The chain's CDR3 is CASSYRGGYNEQFF. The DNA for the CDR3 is TGTGCCAGCAGTTACAGAGGGGGCTACAATGAGCAGTTCTTC.

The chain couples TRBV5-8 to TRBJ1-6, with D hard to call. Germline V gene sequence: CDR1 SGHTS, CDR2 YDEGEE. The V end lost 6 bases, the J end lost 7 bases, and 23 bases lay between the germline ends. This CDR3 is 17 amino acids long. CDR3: CASILNIEGGLNSPLHF. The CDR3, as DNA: TGTGCCAGCATTCTAAACATCGAGGGTGGTCTGAATTCACCCCTCCACTTT.

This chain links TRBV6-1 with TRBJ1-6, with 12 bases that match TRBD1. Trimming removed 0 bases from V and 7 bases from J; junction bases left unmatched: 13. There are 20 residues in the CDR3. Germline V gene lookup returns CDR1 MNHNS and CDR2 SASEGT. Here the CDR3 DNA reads TGTGCCAGCAGTGAAGCCTCAGTTTTGGGACAGGGGGCACGGAATTCACCCCTCCACTTT. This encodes CASSEASVLGQGARNSPLHF.

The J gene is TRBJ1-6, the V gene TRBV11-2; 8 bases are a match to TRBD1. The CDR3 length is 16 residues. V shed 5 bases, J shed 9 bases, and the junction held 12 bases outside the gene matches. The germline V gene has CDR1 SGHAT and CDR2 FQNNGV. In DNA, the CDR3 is TGTGCCAGCAGCGGGAGGGGTGGACAGGGATCTTCACCCCTCCACTTT. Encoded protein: CASSGRGGQGSSPLHF.

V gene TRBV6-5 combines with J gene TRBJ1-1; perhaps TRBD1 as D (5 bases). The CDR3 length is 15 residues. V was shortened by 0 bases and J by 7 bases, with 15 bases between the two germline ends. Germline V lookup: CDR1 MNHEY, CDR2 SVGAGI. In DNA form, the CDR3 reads TGTGCCAGCAGTTACTCAGGGGTAGGATCGAATGAAGCTTTCTTT. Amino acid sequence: CASSYSGVGSNEAFF.

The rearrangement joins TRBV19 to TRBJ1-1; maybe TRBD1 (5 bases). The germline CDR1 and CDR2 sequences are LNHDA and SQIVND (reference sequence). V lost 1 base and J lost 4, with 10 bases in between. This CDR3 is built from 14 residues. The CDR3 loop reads CASSIAGSRTEAFF. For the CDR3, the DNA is TGTGCCAGTAGTATAGCAGGGTCTCGCACTGAAGCTTTCTTT.

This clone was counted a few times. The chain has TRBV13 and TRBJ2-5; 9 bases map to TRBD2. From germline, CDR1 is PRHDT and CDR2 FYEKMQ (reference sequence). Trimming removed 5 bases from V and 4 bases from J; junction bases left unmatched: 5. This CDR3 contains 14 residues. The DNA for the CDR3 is TGTGCCAGCAGCCGCGGGGGGGGAGGAGAGACCCAGTACTTC. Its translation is CASSRGGGGETQYF.

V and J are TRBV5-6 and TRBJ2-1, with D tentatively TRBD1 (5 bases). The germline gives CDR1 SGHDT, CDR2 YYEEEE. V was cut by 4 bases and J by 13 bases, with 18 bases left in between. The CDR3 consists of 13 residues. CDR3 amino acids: CASSTVKGFDQFF. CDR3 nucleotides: TGTGCCAGCAGCACCGTCAAGGGGTTTGACCAGTTCTTC.

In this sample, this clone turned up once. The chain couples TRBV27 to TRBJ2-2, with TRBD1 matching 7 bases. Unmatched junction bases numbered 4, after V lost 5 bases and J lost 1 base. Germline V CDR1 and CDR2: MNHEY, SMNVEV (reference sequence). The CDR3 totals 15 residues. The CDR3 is CASSPGTVNTGELFF. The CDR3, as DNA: TGTGCCAGCAGTCCGGGGACAGTGAACACCGGGGAGCTGTTTTTT.